Detailed here is one TCR beta chain. This record comes from a study of cytomegalovirus exposure and HLA in healthy donors. Sequencing was performed with immunoSEQ multiplex PCR; in TCRdb, only in-frame clones are kept and a portion is missing. The sample consists of about 160,000 clones, about nine tenths of them appearing once. The sequenced sample was PBMCs. This clonotype was obtained from a woman aged 18-30 years in good health and CMV-seropositive.

The CDR3 loop reads CASSIDRTESYEQYF. CDR3 DNA: TGTGCCAGTAGTATAGATAGGACTGAGTCCTACGAGCAGTACTTC. The chain uses TRBV19 and TRBJ2-7, with D possibly TRBD2 on 5 matching bases. The germline V gene encodes CDR1 LNHDA and CDR2 SQIVND (reference sequence). This CDR3 region has 15 residues. Trimming stripped 0 bases from V and 1 base from J, with 10 bases between.